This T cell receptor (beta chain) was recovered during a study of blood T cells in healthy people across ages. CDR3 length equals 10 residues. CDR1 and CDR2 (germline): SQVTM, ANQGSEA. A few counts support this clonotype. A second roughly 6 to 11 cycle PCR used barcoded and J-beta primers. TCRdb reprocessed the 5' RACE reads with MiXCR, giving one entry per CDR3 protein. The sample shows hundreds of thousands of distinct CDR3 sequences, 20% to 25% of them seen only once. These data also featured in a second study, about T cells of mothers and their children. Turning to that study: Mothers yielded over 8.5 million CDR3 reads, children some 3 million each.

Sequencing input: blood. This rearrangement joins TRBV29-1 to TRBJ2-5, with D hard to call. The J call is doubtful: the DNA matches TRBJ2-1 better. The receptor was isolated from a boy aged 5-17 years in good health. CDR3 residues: CSVSLGEQFF. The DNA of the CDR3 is TGCAGCGTATCGTTGGGTGAGCAGTTCTTC.